This passage covers 19 T cell receptor beta chains from one sample sequenced in a study of T cells in localized non-small cell lung cancer. Profiling relied on immunoSEQ multiplex PCR, and the TCRdb table lists in-frame clones only, not all of them. Of about 59,000 clones in the sample, 91% were seen once. The input for sequencing was peripheral blood, taken before any cancer treatment. These receptor sequences come from a man between 40 and 69 years old with stage I lung adenocarcinoma.

V and J are TRBV7-2 and TRBJ1-5; D is unresolved. The CDR3 runs to 12 residues. Germline values: CDR1 SGHTA, CDR2 FQGNSA. V was shortened by 4 bases and J by 4 bases, with 5 bases between the two germline ends. In nucleotides, the CDR3 is TGTGCCAGCAGCTCAGCAAATCAGCCCCAGCATTTT. This translates into CASSSANQPQHF.

The chain joins TRBV6-4 to TRBJ1-1, with no clear D. CDR1 is MRHNA and CDR2 is SNTAGT in the germline V gene. Deletions cut 5 bases from V and 3 bases from J, with 10 bases between. The CDR3 extends over 13 amino acids. For the CDR3, the DNA is TGTGCCAGCAGTCGGTGGAGGGACACTGAAGCTTTCTTT. Translation gives CASSRWRDTEAFF.

CDR3 region: CASSQVEGERAFF. The CDR3 bases are TGCGCCAGCAGCCAAGTTGAGGGGGAGCGAGCTTTCTTT. V and J are TRBV4-3 and TRBJ1-1; TRBD1 might be the D (6 bases). The germline V gene has CDR1 LGHNA and CDR2 YSLEER. The CDR3 has 13 amino acids. V was cut by 1 base and J by 10 bases, with 13 bases left in between.

The V gene is TRBV16, the J gene TRBJ2-6; no reliable D call. The CDR3 extends over 17 amino acids. Trimming stripped 2 bases from V and 3 bases from J, with 14 bases between. Germline V lookup: CDR1 KGHSY, CDR2 FQNENV. The CDR3 nucleotides read TGTGCCAGCAGCCAAGTCTCAGGAGTTGGTGGGGCCAACGTCCTGACTTTC. It encodes CASSQVSGVGGANVLTF.

This chain joins TRBV5-4 and TRBJ1-1; D is undetermined. Between the trimmed V and J ends, which lost 0 bases and 11 bases, there was a span of 11 bases. Per germline, CDR1 SGHNT and CDR2 YYREEE (reference sequence). The CDR3 extends over 12 amino acids. The CDR3 sequence: CASSLGPVGAFF. For the CDR3, the DNA is TGTGCCAGCAGCTTGGGGCCCGTCGGGGCTTTCTTT.

This clone was found once. The chain couples TRBV11-2 to TRBJ2-7; 11 bases fit TRBD2. The trim removed 6 bases at V and 2 bases at J, leaving 3 bases unmatched. Per the germline V gene, CDR1 is SGHAT and CDR2 is FQNNGV. This CDR3 contains 14 residues. This CDR3 is CASRRLAGPYEQYF. CDR3 sequence (DNA): TGTGCCAGCAGACGACTAGCGGGACCCTACGAGCAGTACTTC.

The chain couples TRBV30 to TRBJ1-4; D is uncertain. This CDR3 contains 11 residues. V was cut by 1 base and J by 8 bases, with 5 bases left in between. Germline CDR1 is GTSNPN and CDR2 is SVGIG (reference sequence). The CDR3 loop reads CAWSAGEKLFF. In DNA, the CDR3 is TGTGCCTGGAGTGCGGGCGAAAAACTGTTTTTT.

Turning to this clone: This sample also contains other DNA sequences that code for the same CDR3. The chain couples TRBV5-1 to TRBJ1-1; no definite D call. CDR1 and CDR2 (germline): SGHRS, YFSETQ. With 2 bases removed from V and 5 bases from J, the gap between germline ends came to 7 bases. This CDR3 has 12 residues. CDR3: CASSFLGTEAFF. DNA for the CDR3: TGCGCCAGCAGCTTCCTGGGAACTGAAGCTTTCTTT. Full variable domain (missing parts from reference TRBV5-1 and TRBJ1-1): KAGVTQTPRYLIKTRGQQVTLSCSPISGHRSVSWYQQTPGQGLQFLFEYFSETQRNKGNFPGRFSGRQFSNSRSEMNVSTLELGDSALYLCASSFLGTEAFFGQGTRLTVV.

V usage is TRBV29-1 and J usage is TRBJ2-3; no clear D gene. Germline values: CDR1 SQVTM, CDR2 ANQGSEA. The CDR3 runs 10 residues. The V end was cut by 8 bases, the J end by 3 bases, with 6 bases between. For the CDR3, the DNA is TGCAGCTGGATGACAGATACGCAGTATTTT. Translation gives CSWMTDTQYF.

The V and J genes are TRBV7-9 and TRBJ2-2; no clear D. Germline-derived CDR1 and CDR2 are SEHNR and FQNEAQ (reference sequence). This CDR3 has 12 residues. The germline V and J ends were trimmed by 4 bases and 10 bases, with 10 bases remaining between them. The CDR3 reads CASSSQASELFF. The CDR3 region has the DNA TGTGCCAGCAGCTCCCAGGCCTCGGAGCTGTTTTTT.

The gene calls are TRBV6-6 and TRBJ2-2; the D gene is possibly TRBD1 (6 bases). Trimming removed 2 bases at V and 4 bases at J, with 11 bases between. Germline V gives CDR1 MNHNY, CDR2 SVGAGI (reference sequence). The CDR3 runs 15 residues. The CDR3 loop reads CASSYIKGGTGELFF. In DNA, the CDR3 is TGTGCCAGCAGTTACATTAAAGGGGGCACCGGGGAGCTGTTTTTT.

This chain connects TRBV7-2 to TRBJ2-7; tentatively, D is TRBD1 or TRBD2 (6 bases each). Germline CDR1 and CDR2: SGHTA and FQGNSA. V lost 1 base and J 1 base, leaving 11 bases between the germline ends. This CDR3 is 15 amino acids long. CDR3 in amino acids: CASSLVRGQSYEQYF. CDR3 coding DNA: TGTGCCAGCAGCTTAGTTCGGGGGCAATCCTACGAGCAGTACTTC.

This clone was found once. This chain connects TRBV10-3 to TRBJ2-7, with D possibly being TRBD1 or TRBD2 (6 bases each). The CDR3 consists of 16 residues. CDR1 ENHRY and CDR2 SYGVKD come from the germline V gene. V lost 4 bases and J 2 bases, leaving 18 bases between the germline ends. The CDR3 coding sequence is TGTGCCATCAGTGTCGGGGGCTGGGGCGAAACCTACGAGCAGTACTTC. It codes for CAISVGGWGETYEQYF.

The J gene is TRBJ1-4, the V gene TRBV25-1; 7 bases line up with TRBD1. J was trimmed by 4 bases and V by 6 bases; bases with no gene match: 2. CDR3 length equals 13 residues. Germline lookup yields CDR1 MGHDK and CDR2 SYGVNS. DNA of the CDR3: TGTGCCAGCAGGGACAGGTTTAATGAAAAACTGTTTTTT. This gives the protein CASRDRFNEKLFF.

The chain joins TRBV2 to TRBJ2-7; 7 positions agree with TRBD1. Germline lookup yields CDR1 SNHLY and CDR2 FYNNEI. Trimming took 7 bases from V and 1 from J; bases not matched to a gene: 10. The CDR3 has 15 amino acids. The CDR3 protein is CASNNRDSRSYEQYF. The CDR3, as DNA: TGTGCCAGCAACAACCGGGACAGCCGATCCTACGAGCAGTACTTC.

The rearrangement links TRBV2 to TRBJ2-1; 11 bases are a match to TRBD2. With V trimmed by 5 bases and J by 5 bases, 5 bases remained unmatched. The CDR3 runs 15 residues. Germline CDR1 and CDR2: SNHLY and FYNNEI. As DNA, the CDR3 is TGTGCCAGCAGTTCTACTAGCGGGAGCCACAATGAGCAGTTCTTC. Residues: CASSSTSGSHNEQFF. Drawing the rest from reference TRBV2 and TRBJ2-1, the complete variable domain is EPEVTQTPSHQVTQMGQEVILRCVPISNHLYFYWYRQILGQKVEFLVSFYNNEISEKSEIFDDQFSVERPDGSNFTLKIRSTKLEDSAMYFCASSSTSGSHNEQFFGPGTRLTVL.

As to this clone: Relative to the germline gene, one junction end is altered; a read error may explain this. V is TRBV7-7 and J is TRBJ2-3; D gene ambiguous. Germline CDR1 and CDR2: SSHAT and FNYEAQ (reference sequence). The CDR3 extends over 15 amino acids. The CDR3 region is CASSLRLESADTQYF. The CDR3 DNA reads TGTGCTAGCAGCTTACGGCTAGAGTCAGCAGATACGCAGTATTTT. Together with reference TRBV7-7 and TRBJ2-3, the CDR3 gives the full variable domain: GAGVSQSPRYKVTKRGQDVTLRCDPISSHATLYWYQQALGQGPEFLTYFNYEAQPDKSGLPSDRFSAERPEGSISTLTIQRTEQRDSAMYRCASSLRLESADTQYFGPGTRLTVL.

This chain links TRBV10-3 with TRBJ2-3, with D tentatively TRBD1 (6 bases). The V gene's germline CDR1 is ENHRY and CDR2 SYGVKD. The V gene lost 8 bases and the J gene lost 2 bases, with 14 bases spanning the gap. The CDR3 length is 14 residues. The CDR3 DNA reads TGTGCCATCGGCACTGGGGGCCCCACAGATACGCAGTATTTT. Translation gives CAIGTGGPTDTQYF.

The chain recombines TRBV5-4 with TRBJ2-5; 8 positions match TRBD2. This CDR3 is 16 amino acids long. The V and J ends lost 5 bases and 5 bases, in that order; junction bases with no gene match: 14. The V gene's germline CDR1 is SGHNT and CDR2 YYREEE (reference sequence). The CDR3 bases are TGTGCCAGCAGGCCGGGAGGGAACGGGAGGGGGGAGACCCAGTACTTC. Its translation is CASRPGGNGRGETQYF.